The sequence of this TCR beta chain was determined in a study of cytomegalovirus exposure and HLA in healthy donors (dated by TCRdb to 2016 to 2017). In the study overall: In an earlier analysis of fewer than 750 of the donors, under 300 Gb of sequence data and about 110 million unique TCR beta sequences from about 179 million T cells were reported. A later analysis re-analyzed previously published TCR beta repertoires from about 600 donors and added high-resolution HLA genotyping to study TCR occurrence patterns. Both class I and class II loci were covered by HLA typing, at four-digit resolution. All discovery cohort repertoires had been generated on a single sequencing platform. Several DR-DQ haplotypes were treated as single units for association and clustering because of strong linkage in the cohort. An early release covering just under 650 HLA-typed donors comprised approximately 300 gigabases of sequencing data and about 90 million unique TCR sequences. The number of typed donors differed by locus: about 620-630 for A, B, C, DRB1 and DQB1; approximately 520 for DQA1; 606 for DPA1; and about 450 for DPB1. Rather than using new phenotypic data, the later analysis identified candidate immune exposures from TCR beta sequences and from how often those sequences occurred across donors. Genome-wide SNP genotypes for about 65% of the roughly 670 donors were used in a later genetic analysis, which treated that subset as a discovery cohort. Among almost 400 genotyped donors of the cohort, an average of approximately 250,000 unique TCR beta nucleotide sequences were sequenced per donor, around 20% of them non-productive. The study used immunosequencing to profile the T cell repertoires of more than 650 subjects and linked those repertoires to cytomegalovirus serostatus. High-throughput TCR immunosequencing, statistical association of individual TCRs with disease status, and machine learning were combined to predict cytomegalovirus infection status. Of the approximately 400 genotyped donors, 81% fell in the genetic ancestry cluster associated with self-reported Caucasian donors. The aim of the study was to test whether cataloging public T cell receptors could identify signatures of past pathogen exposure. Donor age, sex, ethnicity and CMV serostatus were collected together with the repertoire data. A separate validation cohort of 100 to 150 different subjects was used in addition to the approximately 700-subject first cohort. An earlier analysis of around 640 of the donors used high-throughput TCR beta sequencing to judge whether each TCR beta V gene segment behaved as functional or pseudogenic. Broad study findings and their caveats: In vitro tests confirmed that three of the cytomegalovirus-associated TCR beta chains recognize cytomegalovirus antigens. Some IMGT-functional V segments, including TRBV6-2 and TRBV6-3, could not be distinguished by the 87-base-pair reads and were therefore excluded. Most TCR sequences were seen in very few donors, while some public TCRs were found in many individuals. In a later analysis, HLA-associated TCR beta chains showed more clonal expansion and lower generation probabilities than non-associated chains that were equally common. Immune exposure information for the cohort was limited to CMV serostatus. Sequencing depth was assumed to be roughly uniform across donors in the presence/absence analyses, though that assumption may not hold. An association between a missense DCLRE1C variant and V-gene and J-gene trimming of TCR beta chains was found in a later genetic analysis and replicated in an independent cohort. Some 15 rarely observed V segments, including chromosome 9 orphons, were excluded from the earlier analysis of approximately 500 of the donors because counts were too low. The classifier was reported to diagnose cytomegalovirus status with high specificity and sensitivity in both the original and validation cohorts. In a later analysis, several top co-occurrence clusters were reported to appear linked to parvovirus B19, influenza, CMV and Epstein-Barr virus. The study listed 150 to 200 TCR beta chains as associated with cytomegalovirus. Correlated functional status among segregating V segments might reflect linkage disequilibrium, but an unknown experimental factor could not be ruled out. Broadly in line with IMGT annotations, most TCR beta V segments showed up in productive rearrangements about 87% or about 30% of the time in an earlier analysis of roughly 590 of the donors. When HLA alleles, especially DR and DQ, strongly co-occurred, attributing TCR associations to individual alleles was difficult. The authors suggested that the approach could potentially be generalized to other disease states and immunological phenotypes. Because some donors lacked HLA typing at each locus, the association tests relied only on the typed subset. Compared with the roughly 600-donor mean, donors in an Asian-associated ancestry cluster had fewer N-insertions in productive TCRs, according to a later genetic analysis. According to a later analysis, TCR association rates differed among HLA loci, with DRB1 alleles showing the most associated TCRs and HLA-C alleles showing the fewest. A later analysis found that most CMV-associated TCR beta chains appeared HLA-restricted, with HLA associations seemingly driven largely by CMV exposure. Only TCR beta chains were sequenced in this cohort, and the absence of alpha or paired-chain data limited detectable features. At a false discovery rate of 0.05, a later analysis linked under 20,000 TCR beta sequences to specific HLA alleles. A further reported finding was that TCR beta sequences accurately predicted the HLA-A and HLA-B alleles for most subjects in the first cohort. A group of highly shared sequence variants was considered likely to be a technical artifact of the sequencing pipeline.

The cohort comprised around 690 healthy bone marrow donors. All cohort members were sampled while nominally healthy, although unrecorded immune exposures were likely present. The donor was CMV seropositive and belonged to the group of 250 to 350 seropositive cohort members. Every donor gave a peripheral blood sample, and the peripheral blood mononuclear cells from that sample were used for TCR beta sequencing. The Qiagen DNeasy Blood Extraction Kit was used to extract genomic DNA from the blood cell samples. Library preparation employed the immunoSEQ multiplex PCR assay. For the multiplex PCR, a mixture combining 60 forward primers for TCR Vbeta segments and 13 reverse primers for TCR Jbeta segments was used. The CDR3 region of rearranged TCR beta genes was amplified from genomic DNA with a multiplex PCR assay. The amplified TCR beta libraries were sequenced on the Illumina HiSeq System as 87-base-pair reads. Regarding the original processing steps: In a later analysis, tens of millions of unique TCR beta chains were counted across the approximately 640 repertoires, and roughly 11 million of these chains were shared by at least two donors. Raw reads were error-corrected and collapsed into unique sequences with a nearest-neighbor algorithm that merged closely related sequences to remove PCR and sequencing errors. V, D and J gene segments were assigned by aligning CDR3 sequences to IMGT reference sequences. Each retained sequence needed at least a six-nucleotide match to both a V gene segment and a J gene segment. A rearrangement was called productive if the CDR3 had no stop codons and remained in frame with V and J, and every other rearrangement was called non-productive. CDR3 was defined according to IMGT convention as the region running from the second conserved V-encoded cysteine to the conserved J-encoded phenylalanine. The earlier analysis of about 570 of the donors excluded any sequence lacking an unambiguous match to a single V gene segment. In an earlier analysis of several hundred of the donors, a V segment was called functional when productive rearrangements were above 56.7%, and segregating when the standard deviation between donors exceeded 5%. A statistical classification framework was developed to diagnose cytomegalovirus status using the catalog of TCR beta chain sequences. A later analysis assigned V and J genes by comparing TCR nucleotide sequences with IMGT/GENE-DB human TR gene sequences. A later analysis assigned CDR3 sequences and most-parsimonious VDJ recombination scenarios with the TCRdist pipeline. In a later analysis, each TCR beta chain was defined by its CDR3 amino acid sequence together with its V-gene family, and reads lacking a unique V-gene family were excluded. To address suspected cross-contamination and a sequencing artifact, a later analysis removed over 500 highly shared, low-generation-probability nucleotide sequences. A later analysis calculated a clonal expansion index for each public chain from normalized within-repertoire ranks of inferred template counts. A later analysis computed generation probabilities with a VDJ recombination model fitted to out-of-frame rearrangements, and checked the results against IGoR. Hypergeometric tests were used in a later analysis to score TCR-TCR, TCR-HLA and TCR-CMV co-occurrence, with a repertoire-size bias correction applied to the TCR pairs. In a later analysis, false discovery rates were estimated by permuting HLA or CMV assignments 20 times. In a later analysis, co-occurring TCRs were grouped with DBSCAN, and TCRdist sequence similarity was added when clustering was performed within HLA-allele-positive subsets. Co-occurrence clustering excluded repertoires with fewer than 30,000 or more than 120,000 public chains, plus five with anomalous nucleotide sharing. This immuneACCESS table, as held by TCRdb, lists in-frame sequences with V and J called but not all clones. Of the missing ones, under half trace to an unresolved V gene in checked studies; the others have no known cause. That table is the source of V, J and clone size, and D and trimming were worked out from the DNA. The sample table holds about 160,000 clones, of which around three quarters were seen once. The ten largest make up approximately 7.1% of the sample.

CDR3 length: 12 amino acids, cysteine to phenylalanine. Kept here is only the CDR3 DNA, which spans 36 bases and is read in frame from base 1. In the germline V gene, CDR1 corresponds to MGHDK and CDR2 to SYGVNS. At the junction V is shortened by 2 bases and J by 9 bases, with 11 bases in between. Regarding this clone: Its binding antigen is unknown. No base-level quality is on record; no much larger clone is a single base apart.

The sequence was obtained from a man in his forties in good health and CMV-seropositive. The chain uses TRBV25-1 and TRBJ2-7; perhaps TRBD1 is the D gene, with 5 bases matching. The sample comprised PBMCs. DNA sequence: TGTGCCAGCAGTGAAGGGGCAGGGTGGCAGTACTTC. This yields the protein CASSEGAGWQYF.